This T cell receptor beta chain came from a study of pediatric ulcerative colitis. This clone has only a few counts. Germline V gene lookup returns CDR1 SGHRS and CDR2 YFSETQ. The length of the CDR3 is 18 residues. Losses at the gene ends were 0 bases for V and 7 bases for J; bases not matched to a gene: 13. During colonoscopy, one to two rectal pinch biopsies were collected. The method was immunoSEQ multiplex PCR; TCRdb's version includes in-frame clones alone and lacks a portion of them. Seen here are tens of thousands of clones, 60% to 85% observed once, and the top ten hold about 4%. Source material: gut tissue. This chain connects TRBV5-1 to TRBJ2-1; 10 bases agree with TRBD2. The TCR sequence derives from a girl aged 5-17 years with moderate ulcerative colitis. The CDR3 coding sequence is TGCGCCAGCAGCTTGGCTAAAAGGACTAGCGGAGACCGGAATGAGCAGTTCTTC. Translation gives CASSLAKRTSGDRNEQFF.